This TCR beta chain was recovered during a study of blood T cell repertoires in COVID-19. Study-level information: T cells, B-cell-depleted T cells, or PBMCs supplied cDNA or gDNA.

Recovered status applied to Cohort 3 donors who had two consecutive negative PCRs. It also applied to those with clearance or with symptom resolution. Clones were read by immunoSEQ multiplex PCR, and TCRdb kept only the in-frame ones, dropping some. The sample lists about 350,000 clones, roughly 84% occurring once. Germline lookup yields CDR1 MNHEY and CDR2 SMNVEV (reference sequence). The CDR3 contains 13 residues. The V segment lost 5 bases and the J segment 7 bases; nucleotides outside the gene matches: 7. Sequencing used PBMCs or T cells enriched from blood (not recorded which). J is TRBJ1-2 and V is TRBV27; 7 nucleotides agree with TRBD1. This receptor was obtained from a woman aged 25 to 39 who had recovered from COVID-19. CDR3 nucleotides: TGTGCCAGCAGTAGAGGGGCAGGGGGTGGCTACACCTTC. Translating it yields CASSRGAGGGYTF.